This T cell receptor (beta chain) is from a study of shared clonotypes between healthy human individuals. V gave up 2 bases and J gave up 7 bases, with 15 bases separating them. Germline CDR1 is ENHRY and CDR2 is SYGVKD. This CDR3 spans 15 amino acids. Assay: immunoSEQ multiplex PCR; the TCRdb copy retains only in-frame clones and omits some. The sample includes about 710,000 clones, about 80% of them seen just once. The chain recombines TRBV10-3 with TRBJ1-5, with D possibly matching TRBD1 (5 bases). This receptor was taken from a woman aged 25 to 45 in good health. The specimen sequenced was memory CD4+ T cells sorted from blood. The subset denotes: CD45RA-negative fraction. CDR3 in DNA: TGTGCCATCAGTGAGGGGCGGGGGTCTGGGCAGCCCCAGCATTTT. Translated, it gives CAISEGRGSGQPQHF.